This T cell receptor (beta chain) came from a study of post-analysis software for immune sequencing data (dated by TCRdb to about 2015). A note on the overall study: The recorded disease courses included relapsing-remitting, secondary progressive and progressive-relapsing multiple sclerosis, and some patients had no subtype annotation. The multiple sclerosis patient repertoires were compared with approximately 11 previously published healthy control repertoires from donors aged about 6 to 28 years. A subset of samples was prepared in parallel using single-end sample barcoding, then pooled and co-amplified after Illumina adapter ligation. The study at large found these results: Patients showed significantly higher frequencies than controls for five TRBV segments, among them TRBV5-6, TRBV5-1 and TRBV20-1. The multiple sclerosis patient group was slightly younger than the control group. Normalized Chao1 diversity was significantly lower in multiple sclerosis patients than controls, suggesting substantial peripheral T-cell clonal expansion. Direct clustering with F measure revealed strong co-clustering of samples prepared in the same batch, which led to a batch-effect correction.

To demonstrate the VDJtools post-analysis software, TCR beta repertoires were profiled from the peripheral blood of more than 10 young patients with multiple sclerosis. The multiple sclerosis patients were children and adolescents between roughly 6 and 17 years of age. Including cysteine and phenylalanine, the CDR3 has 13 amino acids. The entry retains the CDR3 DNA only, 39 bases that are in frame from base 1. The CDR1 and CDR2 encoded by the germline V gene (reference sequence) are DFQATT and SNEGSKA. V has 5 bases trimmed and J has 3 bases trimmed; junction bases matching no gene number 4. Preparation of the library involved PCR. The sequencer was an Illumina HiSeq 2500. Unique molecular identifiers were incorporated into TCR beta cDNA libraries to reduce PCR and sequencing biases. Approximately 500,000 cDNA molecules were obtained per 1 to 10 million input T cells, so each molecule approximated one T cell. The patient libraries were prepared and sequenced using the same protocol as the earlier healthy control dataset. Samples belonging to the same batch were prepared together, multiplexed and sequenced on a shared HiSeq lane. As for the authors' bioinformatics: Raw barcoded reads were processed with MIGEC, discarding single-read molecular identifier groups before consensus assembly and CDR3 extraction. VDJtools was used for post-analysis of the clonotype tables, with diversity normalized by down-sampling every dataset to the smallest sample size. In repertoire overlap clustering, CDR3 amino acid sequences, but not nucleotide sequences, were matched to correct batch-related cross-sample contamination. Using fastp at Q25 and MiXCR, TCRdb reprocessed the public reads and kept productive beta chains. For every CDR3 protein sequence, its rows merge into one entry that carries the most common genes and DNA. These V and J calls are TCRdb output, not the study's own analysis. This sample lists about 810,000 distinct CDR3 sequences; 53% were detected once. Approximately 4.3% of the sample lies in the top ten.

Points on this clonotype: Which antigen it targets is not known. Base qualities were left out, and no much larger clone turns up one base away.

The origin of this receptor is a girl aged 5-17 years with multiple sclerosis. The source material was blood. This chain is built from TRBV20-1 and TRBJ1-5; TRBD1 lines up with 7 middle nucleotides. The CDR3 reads CSAYDRDNQPQHF. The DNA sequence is TGCAGTGCTTATGACAGGGACAATCAGCCCCAGCATTTT.